This T cell receptor beta chain comes out of a study of blood T cell repertoires in COVID-19. Looking at the study overall: Sites in the United States, Italy and Spain provided acute and convalescent COVID-19 samples.

The CDR3 has 14 residues. Deletions cut 2 bases from V and 2 bases from J, with 8 bases between. From germline, CDR1 is SGHRS and CDR2 YFSETQ. Authors' methods: Researchers report that nucleated cell counts were estimated from reference gene primer amplification. Clones were read by immunoSEQ multiplex PCR, and TCRdb kept only the in-frame ones, dropping some. V and J calls and clone size follow that table, whereas D and trimming were derived from the DNA. The table lists roughly 220,000 clones, nearly 90% of them singletons, with over 12% in the top ten. This TCR derives from a man younger than 40 who had been exposed to COVID-19. The source material was PBMCs or T cells enriched from blood (not recorded which). The chain couples TRBV5-1 to TRBJ2-1; no clear D gene. The CDR3 loop is CASSLAPAYNEQFF. CDR3 DNA sequence: TGCGCCAGCAGCTTAGCCCCTGCCTACAATGAGCAGTTCTTC.